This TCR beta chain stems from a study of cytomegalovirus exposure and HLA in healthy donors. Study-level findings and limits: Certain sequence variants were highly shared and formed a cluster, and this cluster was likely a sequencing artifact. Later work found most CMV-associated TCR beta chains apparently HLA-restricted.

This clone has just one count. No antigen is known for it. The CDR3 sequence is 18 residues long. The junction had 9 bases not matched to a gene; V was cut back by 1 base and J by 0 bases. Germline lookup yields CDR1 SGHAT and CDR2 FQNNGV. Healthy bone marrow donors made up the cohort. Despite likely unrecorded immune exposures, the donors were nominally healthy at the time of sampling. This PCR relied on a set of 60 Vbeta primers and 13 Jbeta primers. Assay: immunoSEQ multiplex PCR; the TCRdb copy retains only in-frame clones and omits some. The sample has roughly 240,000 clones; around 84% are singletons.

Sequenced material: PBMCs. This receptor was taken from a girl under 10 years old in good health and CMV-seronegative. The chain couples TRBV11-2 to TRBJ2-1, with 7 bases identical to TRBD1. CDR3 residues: CASSLGPGTASSYNEQFF. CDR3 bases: TGTGCCAGCAGCTTAGGCCCCGGGACAGCGAGCTCCTACAATGAGCAGTTCTTC. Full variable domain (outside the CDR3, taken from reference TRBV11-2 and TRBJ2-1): EAGVAQSPRYKIIEKRQSVAFWCNPISGHATLYWYQQILGQGPKLLIQFQNNGVVDDSQLPKDRFSAERLKGVDSTLKIQPAKLEDSAVYLCASSLGPGTASSYNEQFFGPGTRLTVL.